This T cell receptor (beta chain) was recovered during a study of cytomegalovirus exposure and HLA in healthy donors (dated by TCRdb to 2015 to 2018). Background on the whole study: An earlier analysis of approximately 640 of the donors reported 250 to 300 Gb of sequence data and some 120 million unique TCR beta sequences from about 179 million T cells. The number of typed donors differed by locus: about 629-630 for A, B, C, DRB1 and DQB1; roughly 510 for DQA1; some 610 for DPA1; and 450 to 480 for DPB1. A later genetic analysis used genome-wide SNP genotypes for about three fifths of the 666 donors, treating that subset as a discovery cohort. In an earlier analysis of 587 of the donors, high-throughput TCR beta sequencing was used to judge whether each TCR beta V gene segment behaved as functional or pseudogenic. The later analysis used no new phenotypic data to find candidate immune exposures, relying instead on TCR beta sequences and their occurrence across donors. The study profiled the T cell repertoires of more than 500 subjects by immunosequencing and related them to cytomegalovirus serostatus. Donor age, sex, ethnicity and CMV serostatus were compiled together with the repertoire data. Four or five DR-DQ haplotypes were handled as single units for association and clustering, since linkage in the cohort was strong. The genetic ancestry cluster associated with self-reported Caucasian donors included 80% to 90% of the 398 genotyped donors. To study patterns of TCR occurrence, a later analysis re-analyzed previously published TCR beta repertoires from more than 550 donors and added high-resolution HLA genotyping. In addition to the first cohort of 666 subjects, a separate validation cohort of approximately 120 different subjects was used. HLA typing covered class I and class II loci at four-digit resolution. To predict cytomegalovirus infection status, the study combined high-throughput TCR immunosequencing, statistical association of individual TCRs with disease status, and machine learning. Approximately 310 gigabases of sequencing data and some 85 million unique TCR sequences were included in an early release covering 550 to 650 HLA-typed donors. All discovery cohort repertoires had been generated on a single sequencing platform. The study was designed to test whether signatures of past pathogen exposure could be identified by cataloging public T cell receptors. Across roughly 420 genotyped donors of the cohort, an average of approximately 200,000 unique TCR beta nucleotide sequences per donor were sequenced, and approximately 17% of those sequences were non-productive.

The germline V gene encodes CDR1 MNHEY and CDR2 SVGAGI. The V end gives up 2 bases and the J end 3 bases, leaving 2 bases in the junction not matched to a gene. Including cysteine and phenylalanine, the CDR3 has 15 amino acids. Only the CDR3 part of the read is kept: 45 bases, read in frame from the first base. The cohort was made up of 666 healthy bone marrow donors. Cohort members were all nominally healthy when sampled, although unrecorded immune exposures were likely present. The donor tested CMV seropositive and was one of the 289 seropositive cohort members. A peripheral blood sample was provided by each donor, and peripheral blood mononuclear cells were used for TCR beta sequencing. Genomic DNA was extracted from the blood cell samples with the Qiagen DNeasy Blood Extraction Kit. Details on this clone: Its antigen remains undetermined. Within one base of it there is no much larger clone, and no base qualities were kept.

To prepare the library, the immunoSEQ multiplex PCR assay was applied. The multiplex PCR relied on a mix of 60 forward primers for TCR Vbeta segments and 13 reverse primers for TCR Jbeta segments. Amplification of the CDR3 region of rearranged TCR beta genes was performed with a multiplex PCR assay on genomic DNA. On the Illumina HiSeq System, the amplified TCR beta libraries were sequenced as 87-base-pair reads. The authors processed their data as follows. A later analysis counted approximately 76 million unique TCR beta chains across the 666 repertoires, and roughly 11 million of these chains were shared by at least two donors. A nearest-neighbor algorithm error-corrected the raw reads and collapsed the reads into unique sequences, merging closely related sequences to remove PCR and sequencing errors. CDR3 sequences were aligned to IMGT reference sequences to assign V, D and J gene segments. Each retained sequence needed at least a six-nucleotide match to both a V gene segment and a J gene segment. A rearrangement counted as productive if the CDR3 had no stop codons and remained in frame with V and J, and every other rearrangement counted as non-productive. CDR3 was defined according to IMGT convention as the region running from the second conserved V-encoded cysteine to the conserved J-encoded phenylalanine. Sequences without an unambiguous match to a single V gene segment were excluded from the earlier analysis of a few hundred of the donors. An earlier analysis of 550 to 650 of the donors classified V segments as functional when productive rearrangements were above 56.7% and as segregating when the standard deviation between donors was above 5%. A statistical classification framework was built to diagnose cytomegalovirus status from the catalog of TCR beta chain sequences. In a later analysis, TCR nucleotide sequences were compared against IMGT/GENE-DB human TR gene sequences so that V and J genes could be assigned. Using the TCRdist pipeline, a later analysis assigned CDR3 sequences along with most-parsimonious VDJ recombination scenarios. A later analysis defined each TCR beta chain by its CDR3 amino acid sequence plus V-gene family, and excluded reads lacking a unique V-gene family. In a later analysis, 450 to 600 highly shared, low-generation-probability nucleotide sequences were removed to address suspected cross-contamination and a sequencing artifact. A later analysis calculated a clonal expansion index for each public chain from normalized within-repertoire ranks of inferred template counts. A later analysis computed generation probabilities with a VDJ recombination model fitted to out-of-frame rearrangements, and checked the results against IGoR. In a later analysis, TCR-TCR, TCR-HLA and TCR-CMV co-occurrence was scored with hypergeometric tests, and a repertoire-size bias correction was applied to TCR pairs. False discovery rates were estimated in a later analysis by permuting HLA or CMV assignments 20 times. In a later analysis, co-occurring TCRs were grouped with DBSCAN, and TCRdist sequence similarity was added when clustering was performed within HLA-allele-positive subsets. For co-occurrence clustering, repertoires with fewer than 30,000 or more than 120,000 public chains were excluded, along with roughly 5 repertoires with anomalous nucleotide sharing. TCRdb retrieved this table from immuneACCESS and kept in-frame rearrangements only. Not all clones are present; in checked studies, unresolved V genes account for under half, and no reason is known for the remainder. D and trimming come from the DNA, and the V and J calls and clone size come from that table. The sample profile shows fewer than 250,000 clones; around 82% of them were found once. The ten largest account for roughly an eighth of the sample.

The study at large found these results: According to the authors, the approach could potentially be generalized to other disease states and immunological phenotypes. HLA typing was unavailable for some donors at each locus, so association tests used only the typed subset. Strong co-occurrence of HLA alleles, especially DR and DQ, made assigning TCR associations to individual alleles difficult. In this cohort, only TCR beta chains were sequenced, and detectable features were limited by the absence of alpha or paired-chain data. Some IMGT-functional V segments, including TRBV6-2 and TRBV6-3, could not be distinguished by the 87-base-pair reads and were therefore excluded. Because counts were too low, 15 to 20 rarely observed V segments, including chromosome 9 orphons, were left out of the earlier analysis of approximately 500 of the donors. Roughly uniform sequencing depth across donors was assumed in presence/absence analyses, although this assumption may not hold. Linkage disequilibrium might explain the correlated functional status among segregating V segments, but an unknown experimental factor could not be ruled out. In an earlier analysis of about 600 of the donors, most TCR beta V segments appeared in productive rearrangements about 90% or about 30% of the time, broadly matching IMGT annotations. According to a later analysis, parvovirus B19, influenza, CMV and Epstein-Barr virus appeared linked to several top co-occurrence clusters. For the cohort, immune exposure information was limited to CMV serostatus. In a later analysis, over 15,000 TCR beta sequences were associated with specific HLA alleles at a false discovery rate of 0.05. A total of fewer than 200 TCR beta chains were listed by the study as associated with cytomegalovirus. A few of the identified cytomegalovirus-associated TCR beta chains were confirmed in vitro to be specific for cytomegalovirus antigens. A later analysis found that HLA-associated TCR beta chains were more clonally expanded and had lower generation probabilities than equally common non-associated chains. In a later analysis, most CMV-associated TCR beta chains were found to appear HLA-restricted, with HLA associations seemingly driven largely by CMV exposure. In both the original and validation cohorts, the classifier was reported to diagnose cytomegalovirus status with high specificity and sensitivity. A group of highly shared sequence variants was considered likely to be a technical artifact of the sequencing pipeline. A further reported finding was that TCR beta sequences accurately predicted the HLA-A and HLA-B alleles for most subjects in the first cohort. Across donors, most TCR sequences were observed very rarely, whereas some public TCRs were present in many individuals. In a later analysis, the rate of TCR association differed among HLA loci, with DRB1 alleles having the most associated TCRs and HLA-C alleles having the fewest. V-gene and J-gene trimming of TCR beta chains was associated with a missense DCLRE1C variant in a later genetic analysis, and the association was replicated in an independent cohort. According to a later genetic analysis, donors in an Asian-associated ancestry cluster had fewer N-insertions in productive TCRs than the approximately 690-donor mean.

Input material: PBMCs. This receptor chain uses TRBV6-5 and TRBJ2-2; TRBD1 agrees with 8 junctional bases. This sequence was found in a woman in her thirties in good health and CMV-seropositive. CDR3 region: CASSYGTGHTGELFF. The DNA sequence follows: TGTGCCAGCAGTTACGGGACAGGACACACCGGGGAGCTGTTTTTT.